This is a list of T cell receptor beta chains from one sample in a study of T-cell memory formation after mild COVID-19. MiXCR was run by TCRdb on the 5' RACE reads, yielding one entry per CDR3 protein. The data hold roughly 170,000 distinct CDR3 sequences, with 20% to 25% observed a single time. The source material was PBMCs or a T cell subset sorted from them (not recorded which). These receptors were taken from an adult woman who had mild COVID-19 (a few samples of this study predate the infection). Cell type and time point are not known. Each CDR3 is given with its conserved first and last residue. A D gene is named only where the DNA matches it firmly. A clone size is listed for some rows: how often the clone was seen (once, few, many), or a class if it is expanded.

v_call	j_call	clone_size	d_call	cdr3_nt	cdr3_aa
TRBV20-1	TRBJ2-7	NA	TRBD2	TGCAGTGCTAGAGATAGCGGGGACTCCTACGAGCAGTACTTC	CSARDSGDSYEQYF
TRBV6-6	TRBJ2-7	NA	NA	TGTGCCAGCAGTTCCCCCAGGAACTATCCTTACGAGCAGTACTTC	CASSSPRNYPYEQYF
TRBV6-5	TRBJ1-2	few	NA	TGTGCCAGCAGTTACGCTGGGACTGGGAATGGCTACACCTTC	CASSYAGTGNGYTF
TRBV6-2/TRBV6-3	TRBJ2-1	NA	NA	TGTGCCAGCAGCTATCGCGGCGGGTACAATGAGCAGTTCTTC	CASSYRGGYNEQFF
TRBV11-2	TRBJ2-5	NA	NA	TGTGCCAGCAGCTTCAGGGCCCTGGAGACCCAGTACTTC	CASSFRALETQYF
TRBV28	TRBJ2-7	NA	NA	TGTGCCAGCAGCCTTAGGGGATTCTTTCTGAGCTCCTACGAGCAGTACTTC	CASSLRGFFLSSYEQYF
TRBV9	TRBJ2-7	many	TRBD2	TGTGCCAGCAGCGCTAGCGGGGGGGCCGGCTACGAGCAGTACTTC	CASSASGGAGYEQYF
TRBV7-3	TRBJ2-1	NA	TRBD2	TGTGCCAGCAGCTCCACCCGCGGGGGGCTTGACAATGAGCAGTTCTTC	CASSSTRGGLDNEQFF
TRBV9	TRBJ2-3	few	NA	TGTGCCAGCAGCGTAGATGATAGCGGCACAGATACGCAGTATTTT	CASSVDDSGTDTQYF
TRBV29-1	TRBJ1-4	NA	NA	TGCAGCGTTGGGTCAGGAACTAATGAAAAACTGTTTTTT	CSVGSGTNEKLFF
TRBV5-6	TRBJ2-7	NA	TRBD2	TGTGCCAGCAGCTTGGACCTAGCGGCTCCCTACGAGCAGTACTTC	CASSLDLAAPYEQYF
TRBV29-1	TRBJ2-1	NA	TRBD1	TGCAGCACCCCCAGGGGGCCCGGGAATGAGCAGTTCTTC	CSTPRGPGNEQFF
TRBV29-1	TRBJ2-2	NA	NA	TGCAGCGTGACCCACCCGGACACCCTCACCGGGGAGCTGTTTTTT	CSVTHPDTLTGELFF
TRBV6-6	TRBJ1-1	many	NA	TGTGCCAGCATTCCTCGAGGGGGCACTGAAGCTTTCTTT	CASIPRGGTEAFF
TRBV15	TRBJ1-5	NA	NA	TGTGCCACCAGCAGAGACAGGTATAGCAATCAGCCCCAGCATTTT	CATSRDRYSNQPQHF
TRBV4-3	TRBJ2-3	few	TRBD2	TGCGCCAGCAGCCAGGGGACTAGCGGGGTCACAGATACGCAGTATTTT	CASSQGTSGVTDTQYF
TRBV20-1	TRBJ2-1	NA	NA	TGCAGTGCTAGAGATCCAAGGAACAATGAGCAGTTCTTC	CSARDPRNNEQFF
TRBV7-6	TRBJ2-3	NA	TRBD2	TGTGCCAGCAGCTTCGGGACTAGCGGATTTAGCACAGATACGCAGTATTTT	CASSFGTSGFSTDTQYF
TRBV7-9	TRBJ1-5	few	NA	TGTGCCAGCAGAGAGGGGGGGGGGCCCCAGCATTTT	CASREGGGPQHF
TRBV9	TRBJ2-7	few	TRBD2	TGTGCCAGCAGCGTAGGAGGCGGGAGAGGCAAATACGAGCAGTACTTC	CASSVGGGRGKYEQYF
TRBV6-2/TRBV6-3	TRBJ2-2	many	NA	TGTGCCAGCAGTTACTCAGAGAACACCGGGGAGCTGTTTTTT	CASSYSENTGELFF
TRBV2	TRBJ2-3	NA	NA	TGTGCCAGCAGTGAATTCGCAGATACGCAGTATTTT	CASSEFADTQYF
TRBV11-1	TRBJ1-2	once	NA	TGTGCCAGCAGCCCCAACCCGACAGAGACCTATGGCTACACCTTC	CASSPNPTETYGYTF
TRBV4-3	TRBJ2-1	NA	TRBD1	TGCGCCAGCAGCCAAACCGCCCCCGGGACAGGGAACAATGAGCAGTTCTTC	CASSQTAPGTGNNEQFF